This TCR beta chain was sequenced during a study of human T cells and chemical hapten exposure. Study-wide context: TCR yields per sample varied, mainly owing to small pooled library volume differences.

TCRdb called the RACE reads again in MiXCR, with one record for every CDR3 protein. The sample holds 50,000 to 70,000 distinct CDR3 sequences, approximately 6.5% seen once. General study results and limits: TCRs at high frequency, those above 1 in 1000, did not change with DPC sensitization.

Time point of the sample: healthy volunteer bleed at 6 weeks. Whole blood that had not been fractionated was the source of extracted total RNA. The count of this clonotype is one. The antigen is not known. This clone may be a read error of a much larger clone one base away. The source is a female donor in good health. Some clones in this sample may be carry-over from other donors' samples. The sequenced material came from whole blood.

CDR3 in amino acids: CASSQENLVTSGINEQFF. CDR3 nucleotide sequence: TGTGCCAGCAGCCAAGAAAATCTGGTCACTAGCGGGATCAATGAGCAGTTCTTC. The genes are TRBV4-2 and TRBJ2-1, with TRBD2 identical over 10 bases. Germline CDR1 is LGHNA and CDR2 is YNFKEQ. Trimming removed 0 bases from V and 6 bases from J; junction bases left unmatched: 11. The CDR3 is 18 amino acids.